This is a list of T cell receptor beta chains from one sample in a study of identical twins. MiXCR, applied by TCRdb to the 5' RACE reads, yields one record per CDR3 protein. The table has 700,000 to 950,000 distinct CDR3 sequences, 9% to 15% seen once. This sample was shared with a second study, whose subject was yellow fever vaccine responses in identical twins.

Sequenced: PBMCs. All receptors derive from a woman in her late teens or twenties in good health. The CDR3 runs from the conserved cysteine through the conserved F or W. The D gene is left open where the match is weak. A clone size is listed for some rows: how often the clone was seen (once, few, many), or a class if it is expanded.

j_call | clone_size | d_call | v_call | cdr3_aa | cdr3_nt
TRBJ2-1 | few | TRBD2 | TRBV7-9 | CASQSGGGSYNEQFF | TGTGCCAGCCAGAGCGGGGGAGGCTCCTACAATGAGCAGTTCTTC
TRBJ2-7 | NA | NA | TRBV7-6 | CASSLGAGSGSFEQYF | TGTGCCAGCAGCTTAGGGGCGGGGAGCGGCTCCTTTGAGCAGTACTTC
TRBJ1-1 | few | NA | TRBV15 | CATSRASAHRNTEAFF | TGTGCCACCAGCAGAGCGAGTGCACACAGGAACACTGAAGCTTTCTTT
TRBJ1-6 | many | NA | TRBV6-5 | CASSSSIYFNSPLHF | NA
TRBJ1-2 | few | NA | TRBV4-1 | CASSPHGVGPANYGYTF | TGCGCCAGCAGCCCCCACGGAGTGGGCCCAGCTAACTATGGCTACACCTTC
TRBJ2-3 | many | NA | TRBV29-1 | CSVDRDSTDTQYF | TGCAGCGTTGACAGGGATAGCACAGATACGCAGTATTTT
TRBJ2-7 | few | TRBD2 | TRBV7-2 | CASSAQFLAGGSYEQYF | TGTGCCAGCAGCGCCCAATTTTTAGCGGGAGGATCCTACGAGCAGTACTTC
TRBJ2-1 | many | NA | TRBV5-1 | CASSLLGGSSYNEQFF | TGCGCCAGCAGCTTGTTAGGCGGAAGCTCCTACAATGAGCAGTTCTTC
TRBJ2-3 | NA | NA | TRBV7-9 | CASRDRKDTQYF | TGTGCCAGCAGGGACCGCAAAGATACGCAGTATTTT
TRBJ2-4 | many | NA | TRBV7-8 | CASSLANTLGKNIQYF | TGTGCCAGCAGCTTAGCGAACACCTTAGGCAAAAACATTCAGTACTTC
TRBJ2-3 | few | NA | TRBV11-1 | CASSSHKGGGEWKDTQYF | TGTGCCAGCAGCTCACACAAGGGGGGGGGAGAATGGAAAGATACGCAGTATTTT
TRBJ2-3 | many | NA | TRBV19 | CASSILGGHTSWGLDTQYF | TGTGCCAGTAGTATCCTTGGTGGGCACACCTCATGGGGATTGGATACGCAGTATTTT
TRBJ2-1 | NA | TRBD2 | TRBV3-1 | CASSTGTSGGASYNEQFF | TGTGCCAGCAGTACAGGGACTAGCGGGGGGGCGTCCTACAATGAGCAGTTCTTC
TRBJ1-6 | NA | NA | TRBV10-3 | CAISESLSPLHF | TGTGCCATCAGTGAGTCGCTCTCACCCCTCCACTTT
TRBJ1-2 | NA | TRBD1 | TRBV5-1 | CASSPAGQVYGYTF | TGCGCCAGCAGCCCCGCGGGACAGGTCTATGGCTACACCTTC
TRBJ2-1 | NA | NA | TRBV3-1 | CASSQDRFPLGGDEQFF | TGTGCCAGCAGCCAAGATCGTTTCCCCTTGGGTGGTGATGAGCAGTTCTTC
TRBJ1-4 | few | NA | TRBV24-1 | CATSDRTAGNNEKLFF | TGTGCCACCAGTGATCGGACAGCAGGGAATAATGAAAAACTGTTTTTT
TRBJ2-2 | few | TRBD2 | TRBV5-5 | CASSYALAADTGELFF | TGTGCCAGCAGTTACGCTCTAGCGGCGGACACCGGGGAGCTGTTTTTT
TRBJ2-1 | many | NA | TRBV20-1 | CSANHRDPYNEQFF | TGCAGTGCTAATCACAGGGACCCCTACAATGAGCAGTTCTTC
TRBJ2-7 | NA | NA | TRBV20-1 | CSARDARRALTLYEQYF | TGCAGTGCTAGAGATGCGAGACGGGCCCTAACGCTCTACGAGCAGTACTTC
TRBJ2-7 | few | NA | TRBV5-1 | CASSLRAPYEQYF | TGCGCCAGCAGCCTCAGGGCTCCCTACGAGCAGTACTTC
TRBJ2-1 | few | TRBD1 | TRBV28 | CASSGIGTVPNEQFF | TGTGCCAGCAGTGGGATAGGGACAGTCCCCAATGAGCAGTTCTTC
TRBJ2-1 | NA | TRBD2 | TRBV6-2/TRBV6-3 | CASSYWGGYNEQFF | TGTGCCAGCAGTTACTGGGGGGGATACAATGAGCAGTTCTTC
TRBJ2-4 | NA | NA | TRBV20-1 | CSARVWDSPGNIQYF | TGCAGTGCTAGAGTTTGGGACTCCCCTGGGAACATTCAGTACTTC
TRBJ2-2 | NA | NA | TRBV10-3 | CAISEGRGGELFF | TGTGCCATCAGTGAAGGCAGGGGTGGGGAGCTGTTTTTT
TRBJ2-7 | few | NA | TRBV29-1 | CSVVADSYEQYF | TGCAGCGTTGTAGCGGACTCCTACGAGCAGTACTTC